This T cell receptor (beta chain) emerged from a study of blood T cell repertoires in COVID-19. TCRdb keeps only in-frame clones here, not all; method: immunoSEQ multiplex PCR. The sample lists 220,000 or so clones, approximately 80% occurring once. The CDR3 is 17 residues long. J lost 4 bases, V lost 6 bases, and 10 bases had no gene match. Germline CDR1 reads LNHDA; CDR2 reads SQIVND (reference sequence). Sequenced: PBMCs or T cells enriched from blood (not recorded which). V usage is TRBV19 and J usage is TRBJ2-1, with 12 nucleotides matching TRBD2. The receptor was isolated from a woman in her sixties who had recovered from COVID-19. Here the CDR3 reads CASRSATSGRGYNEQFF. CDR3 nucleotides: TGTGCCAGTAGGAGCGCGACTAGCGGGAGAGGTTACAATGAGCAGTTCTTC.